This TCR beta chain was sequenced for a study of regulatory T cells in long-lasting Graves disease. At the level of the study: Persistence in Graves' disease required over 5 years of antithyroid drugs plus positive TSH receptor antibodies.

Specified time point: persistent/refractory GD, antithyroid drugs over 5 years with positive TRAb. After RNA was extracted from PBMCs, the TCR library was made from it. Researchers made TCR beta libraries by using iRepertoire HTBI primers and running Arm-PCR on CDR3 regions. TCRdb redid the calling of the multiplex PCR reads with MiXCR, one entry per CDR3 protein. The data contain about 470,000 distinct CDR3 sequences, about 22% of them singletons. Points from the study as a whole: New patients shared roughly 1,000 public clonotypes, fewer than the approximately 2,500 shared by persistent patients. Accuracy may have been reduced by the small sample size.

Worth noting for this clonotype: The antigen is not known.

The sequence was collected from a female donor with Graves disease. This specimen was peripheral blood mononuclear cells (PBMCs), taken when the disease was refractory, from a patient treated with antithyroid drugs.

This chain's CDR3 is CASSSLDRGLTEAFF. For the CDR3, the DNA is TGTGCCAGCAGCTCCTTAGACAGGGGGCTCACTGAAGCTTTCTTT. The chain couples TRBV5-6 to TRBJ1-1, with 10 positions matching TRBD1. The CDR3 runs 15 residues. The J segment lost 4 bases and the V segment lost 3 bases, leaving 6 bases of the junction unmatched. Looked up from germline, CDR1 is SGHDT and CDR2 is YYEEEE.